A single sample is the source of the 21 T cell receptor beta chains below, sequenced in a study of beta chain features in type 1 diabetes (dated 2018 in TCRdb). The method behind the library was the immunoSEQ multiplex PCR assay. The entire isolated RNA was reverse transcribed using the High Capacity cDNA Reverse Transcription Kit, and thus expressed TCRB transcripts were sequenced. TCRdb took over this immuneACCESS table, retaining in-frame rearrangements with V and J assigned. Such tables are incomplete; in checked studies, under half of the missing clones stem from an unresolved V gene, and the remainder is unexplained. The sample data list approximately 250,000 clones, and 16% of these were observed just once. The ten largest clones represent approximately 0.086% of the sample. Overall study results and their limits: A moderate but significant shortening of TCRB CDR3 length was observed in type 1 diabetes patients in all four CD4+ subsets.

For these TCRs, the target antigens are not known. The sequencing input was naive CD4+ T cells from blood. The sample's cell subset or site, from its label and the paper: true naive CD4+ T cells. The receptors come from a young man with type 1 diabetes.

V and J are TRBV29-1 and TRBJ1-4; tentative D call: TRBD1 (6 bases). Per the germline V gene, CDR1 is SQVTM and CDR2 is ANQGSEA. The CDR3 spans 14 residues. V dropped 6 bases and J dropped 6 bases, with 17 bases sitting between them. CDR3 in DNA: TGCAGCGTCTACAGGGCCGAGGGGGATGAAAAACTGTTTTTT. Its protein product is CSVYRAEGDEKLFF.

This chain's CDR3 is CASSYSTRDGYTF. DNA for the CDR3: TGTGCCAGCAGTTACTCGACTCGGGATGGCTACACCTTC. The V and J genes are TRBV6-5 and TRBJ1-2, with unresolved D. This CDR3 region has 13 residues. Germline assignment: CDR1 MNHEY and CDR2 SVGAGI. The V end lost 0 bases, the J end lost 6 bases, and 8 bases lay between the germline ends.

This clone was observed a few times. This sequence joins TRBV29-1 and TRBJ1-5; TRBD1 agrees at 9 bases. V lost 6 bases and J lost 2; bases outside the gene matches: 5. CDR3 length equals 14 residues. In germline, CDR1 is SQVTM, CDR2 ANQGSEA. DNA for the CDR3: TGCAGCGTAAAACAGGGGGCGGGCAATCAGCCCCAGCATTTT. Its protein product is CSVKQGAGNQPQHF.

This clone turned up a few times. This rearrangement joins TRBV15 to TRBJ1-1, with TRBD1 matching over 7 bases. CDR3 length equals 14 residues. V lost 3 bases to trimming and J lost 7 bases; unmatched junction nucleotides: 8. Per the germline V gene, CDR1 is LNHNV and CDR2 is YYDKDF (reference sequence). This chain's CDR3 is CATSRGARDSEAFF. As DNA, the CDR3 is TGTGCCACCAGCAGGGGGGCCCGGGACAGTGAAGCTTTCTTT.

The chain links TRBV20-1 to TRBJ2-5; 7 bases are a match to TRBD2. The CDR3 runs to 11 residues. V trimming: 3 bases; J trimming: 14 bases; junction bases outside the gene matches: 9. Germline CDR1 is DFQATT and CDR2 is SNEGSKA (reference sequence). As DNA, the CDR3 is TGCAGTGCTAGTCCTGCCGGACTAGTCTACTTC. Its translation: CSASPAGLVYF.

The rearrangement uses TRBV25-1 and TRBJ2-7; TRBD1 agrees at 9 bases. Germline CDR1 and CDR2: MGHDK and SYGVNS. The V and J ends lost 4 bases and 6 bases, in that order; junction bases with no gene match: 7. This CDR3 has 14 residues. CDR3 sequence: CASSAGTGFVEQYF. CDR3 bases: TGTGCCAGCAGTGCGGGGACAGGGTTCGTCGAGCAGTACTTC.

Notes on this clone: A read error may account for a junction end that differs from germline. CDR3 coding DNA: TGTGCCTGGAGCGGGCCCGCCTATAATGAGCAGTTCTTC. Translation: CAWSGPAYNEQFF. This chain uses TRBV30 with TRBJ2-1; D uncertain. Germline CDR1 reads GTSNPN; CDR2 reads SVGIG (reference sequence). The CDR3 runs to 13 residues.

The chain is built from TRBV14 and TRBJ2-5; D remains unclear. The V end was cut by 4 bases, the J end by 0 bases, with 12 bases between. Germline V gene data show CDR1 as SGHDN and CDR2 as FVKESK. The CDR3 has 15 residues. The CDR3 DNA is TGTGCCAGCAGCCCGCGACTCCGAAACCAAGAGACCCAGTACTTC. Translated: CASSPRLRNQETQYF.

The chain has TRBV29-1 and TRBJ2-1; 7 bases match TRBD2. Germline CDR1 is SQVTM and CDR2 is ANQGSEA. This CDR3 is 11 amino acids long. V was clipped by 2 bases and J by 13 bases; unmatched bases: 5. The CDR3 DNA reads TGCAGCGTTGAAAGCGGGACGGGACAGTTCTTC. Protein product: CSVESGTGQFF.

The chain has TRBV4-1 and TRBJ2-7; no definite D call. Germline V gene sequence: CDR1 MGHRA, CDR2 YSYEKL. Trimming pared 2 bases from V and 7 bases from J, leaving 12 bases between. The CDR3 has 13 residues. CDR3 region: CASSQKAVGEQYF. Written as DNA, the CDR3 is TGCGCCAGCAGCCAAAAGGCGGTCGGGGAGCAGTACTTC.

This clone was recorded a few times. The genes are TRBV27 and TRBJ2-3; TRBD2 aligns across 15 bases. The CDR3 spans 18 residues. J gave up 9 bases and V 6 bases, and 16 bases lay outside the gene matches. Germline CDR1 MNHEY, CDR2 SMNVEV (reference sequence). The CDR3 DNA sequence: TGTGCCAGCAGCCGTGGACTAGCGGGAGGGCCCGCCAGGGGCACGCAGTATTTT. This sequence encodes CASSRGLAGGPARGTQYF.

This clone was observed a handful of times. J is TRBJ2-3 and V is TRBV7-2, with 13 bases lining up with TRBD2. Germline V gene data show CDR1 as SGHTA and CDR2 as FQGNSA. Trimming cost V 6 bases and J 1 base; bases outside gene matches: 7. The CDR3 covers 17 residues. CDR3: CASRPGLAGAGTDTQYF. CDR3 DNA: TGTGCCAGCAGGCCAGGACTAGCGGGAGCCGGCACAGATACGCAGTATTTT.

This clone was counted only a few times. The V call is TRBV10-3, the J call TRBJ2-3, with TRBD1 matching 7 bases. CDR3 length: 15 amino acids. Per the germline V gene, CDR1 is ENHRY and CDR2 is SYGVKD. V shed 6 bases and J 2 bases; nucleotides not matched to a gene: 8. The CDR3 reads CAIRLTGTVTDTQYF. CDR3 coding DNA: TGTGCCATCAGGCTAACCGGGACAGTCACAGATACGCAGTATTTT.

In its sample, this clone was seen a few times. This chain links TRBV28 with TRBJ2-3; no definite D call. CDR3 size: 12 residues. V was pared by 6 bases and J by 4 bases, with 8 bases between. CDR1 and CDR2 (germline): MDHEN, SYDVKM. The DNA for the CDR3 is TGTGCCAGCAGGCAGACCGCAGATACGCAGTATTTT. Translating gives CASRQTADTQYF.

This clone appeared a few times. The gene calls are TRBV29-1 and TRBJ2-5; no clear D gene. V was trimmed by 4 bases and J by 1 base, leaving 10 bases between them. The germline V gene encodes CDR1 SQVTM and CDR2 ANQGSEA. The CDR3 is made up of 13 amino acids. CDR3 loop: CSVGSRIQETQYF. For the CDR3, the DNA is TGCAGCGTTGGCTCTAGGATCCAAGAGACCCAGTACTTC.

CDR3 sequence (DNA): TGCGCCAGCAGCACCGAAGGACAGGGAAGCGGCATTCAGTACTTC. It encodes CASSTEGQGSGIQYF. The chain is built from TRBV5-1 and TRBJ2-4, with 8 bases identical to TRBD1. The germline V gene encodes CDR1 SGHRS and CDR2 YFSETQ. The CDR3 extends over 15 amino acids. Germline trimming cut 4 bases from V and 9 bases from J; bases unmatched to any gene: 12. The whole variable domain, remainder taken from reference TRBV5-1 and TRBJ2-4, is KAGVTQTPRYLIKTRGQQVTLSCSPISGHRSVSWYQQTPGQGLQFLFEYFSETQRNKGNFPGRFSGRQFSNSRSEMNVSTLELGDSALYLCASSTEGQGSGIQYFGAGTRLSVL.

There are a few counts of this clone. This rearrangement joins TRBV5-4 to TRBJ1-3, with TRBD1 identical over 8 bases. The length of the CDR3 is 15 residues. Looked up from germline, CDR1 is SGHNT and CDR2 is YYREEE (reference sequence). Trimming cost V 2 bases and J 7 bases; bases outside gene matches: 8. This chain's CDR3 is CASSLGQGWSNTIYF. The CDR3 DNA is TGTGCCAGCAGCTTAGGACAGGGATGGAGTAACACCATATATTTT.

The chain couples TRBV2 to TRBJ1-1, with D possibly TRBD1 on 5 matching bases. Germline-derived CDR1 and CDR2 are SNHLY and FYNNEI. The CDR3 runs 13 residues. V dropped 7 bases and J dropped 0 bases, with 9 bases sitting between them. This CDR3 reads CASIRALNTEAFF. Here the CDR3 DNA reads TGTGCCAGCATCAGGGCCCTGAACACTGAAGCTTTCTTT. Full variable domain (outside the CDR3, taken from reference TRBV2 and TRBJ1-1): EPEVTQTPSHQVTQMGQEVILRCVPISNHLYFYWYRQILGQKVEFLVSFYNNEISEKSEIFDDQFSVERPDGSNFTLKIRSTKLEDSAMYFCASIRALNTEAFFGQGTRLTVV.

In its sample, this clone was seen a few times. The rearrangement joins TRBV18 to TRBJ2-3; maybe TRBD2 (6 bases). This CDR3 comprises 15 residues. Trimming pared 8 bases from V and 4 bases from J, leaving 19 bases between. Germline CDR1 KGHSH, CDR2 LQKENI. This CDR3 is CASAKARDLSDTQYF. DNA of the CDR3: TGTGCCAGCGCAAAGGCGCGGGATCTATCAGATACGCAGTATTTT.

There are a few counts of this clone. This chain links TRBV14 with TRBJ2-6, with D unclear. Germline values: CDR1 SGHDN, CDR2 FVKESK. The CDR3 has 16 residues. The germline V and J ends were trimmed by 0 bases and 2 bases, with 8 bases remaining between them. The CDR3 sequence is CASSQDRIAGANVLTF. Here the CDR3 DNA reads TGTGCCAGCAGCCAAGACCGCATCGCTGGGGCCAACGTCCTGACTTTC.

V and J are TRBV7-2 and TRBJ2-1; TRBD2 matches 9 bases. The J segment lost 3 bases and the V segment lost 6 bases, leaving 9 bases of the junction unmatched. The CDR3 totals 16 residues. Germline CDR1 and CDR2: SGHTA and FQGNSA. The CDR3 loop is CASRSSLAGSYNEQFF. CDR3 in DNA: TGTGCCAGCAGGTCCAGCCTAGCGGGGAGCTACAATGAGCAGTTCTTC.